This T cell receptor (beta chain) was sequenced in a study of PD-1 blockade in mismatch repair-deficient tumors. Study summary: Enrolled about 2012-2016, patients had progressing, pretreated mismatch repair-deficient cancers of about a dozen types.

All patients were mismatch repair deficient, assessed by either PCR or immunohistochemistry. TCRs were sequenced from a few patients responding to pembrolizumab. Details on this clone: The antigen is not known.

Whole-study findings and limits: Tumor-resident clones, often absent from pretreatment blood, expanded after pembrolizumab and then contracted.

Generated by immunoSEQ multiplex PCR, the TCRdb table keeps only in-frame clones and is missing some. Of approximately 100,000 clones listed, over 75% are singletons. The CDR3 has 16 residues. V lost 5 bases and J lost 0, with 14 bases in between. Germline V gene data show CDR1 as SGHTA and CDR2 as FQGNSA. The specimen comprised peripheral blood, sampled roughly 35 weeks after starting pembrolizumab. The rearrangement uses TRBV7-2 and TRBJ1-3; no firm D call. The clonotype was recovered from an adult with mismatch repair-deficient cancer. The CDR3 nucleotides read TGTGCCAGCAGCCCCGCTTCCGGGTACTCTGGAAACACCATATATTTT. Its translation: CASSPASGYSGNTIYF.